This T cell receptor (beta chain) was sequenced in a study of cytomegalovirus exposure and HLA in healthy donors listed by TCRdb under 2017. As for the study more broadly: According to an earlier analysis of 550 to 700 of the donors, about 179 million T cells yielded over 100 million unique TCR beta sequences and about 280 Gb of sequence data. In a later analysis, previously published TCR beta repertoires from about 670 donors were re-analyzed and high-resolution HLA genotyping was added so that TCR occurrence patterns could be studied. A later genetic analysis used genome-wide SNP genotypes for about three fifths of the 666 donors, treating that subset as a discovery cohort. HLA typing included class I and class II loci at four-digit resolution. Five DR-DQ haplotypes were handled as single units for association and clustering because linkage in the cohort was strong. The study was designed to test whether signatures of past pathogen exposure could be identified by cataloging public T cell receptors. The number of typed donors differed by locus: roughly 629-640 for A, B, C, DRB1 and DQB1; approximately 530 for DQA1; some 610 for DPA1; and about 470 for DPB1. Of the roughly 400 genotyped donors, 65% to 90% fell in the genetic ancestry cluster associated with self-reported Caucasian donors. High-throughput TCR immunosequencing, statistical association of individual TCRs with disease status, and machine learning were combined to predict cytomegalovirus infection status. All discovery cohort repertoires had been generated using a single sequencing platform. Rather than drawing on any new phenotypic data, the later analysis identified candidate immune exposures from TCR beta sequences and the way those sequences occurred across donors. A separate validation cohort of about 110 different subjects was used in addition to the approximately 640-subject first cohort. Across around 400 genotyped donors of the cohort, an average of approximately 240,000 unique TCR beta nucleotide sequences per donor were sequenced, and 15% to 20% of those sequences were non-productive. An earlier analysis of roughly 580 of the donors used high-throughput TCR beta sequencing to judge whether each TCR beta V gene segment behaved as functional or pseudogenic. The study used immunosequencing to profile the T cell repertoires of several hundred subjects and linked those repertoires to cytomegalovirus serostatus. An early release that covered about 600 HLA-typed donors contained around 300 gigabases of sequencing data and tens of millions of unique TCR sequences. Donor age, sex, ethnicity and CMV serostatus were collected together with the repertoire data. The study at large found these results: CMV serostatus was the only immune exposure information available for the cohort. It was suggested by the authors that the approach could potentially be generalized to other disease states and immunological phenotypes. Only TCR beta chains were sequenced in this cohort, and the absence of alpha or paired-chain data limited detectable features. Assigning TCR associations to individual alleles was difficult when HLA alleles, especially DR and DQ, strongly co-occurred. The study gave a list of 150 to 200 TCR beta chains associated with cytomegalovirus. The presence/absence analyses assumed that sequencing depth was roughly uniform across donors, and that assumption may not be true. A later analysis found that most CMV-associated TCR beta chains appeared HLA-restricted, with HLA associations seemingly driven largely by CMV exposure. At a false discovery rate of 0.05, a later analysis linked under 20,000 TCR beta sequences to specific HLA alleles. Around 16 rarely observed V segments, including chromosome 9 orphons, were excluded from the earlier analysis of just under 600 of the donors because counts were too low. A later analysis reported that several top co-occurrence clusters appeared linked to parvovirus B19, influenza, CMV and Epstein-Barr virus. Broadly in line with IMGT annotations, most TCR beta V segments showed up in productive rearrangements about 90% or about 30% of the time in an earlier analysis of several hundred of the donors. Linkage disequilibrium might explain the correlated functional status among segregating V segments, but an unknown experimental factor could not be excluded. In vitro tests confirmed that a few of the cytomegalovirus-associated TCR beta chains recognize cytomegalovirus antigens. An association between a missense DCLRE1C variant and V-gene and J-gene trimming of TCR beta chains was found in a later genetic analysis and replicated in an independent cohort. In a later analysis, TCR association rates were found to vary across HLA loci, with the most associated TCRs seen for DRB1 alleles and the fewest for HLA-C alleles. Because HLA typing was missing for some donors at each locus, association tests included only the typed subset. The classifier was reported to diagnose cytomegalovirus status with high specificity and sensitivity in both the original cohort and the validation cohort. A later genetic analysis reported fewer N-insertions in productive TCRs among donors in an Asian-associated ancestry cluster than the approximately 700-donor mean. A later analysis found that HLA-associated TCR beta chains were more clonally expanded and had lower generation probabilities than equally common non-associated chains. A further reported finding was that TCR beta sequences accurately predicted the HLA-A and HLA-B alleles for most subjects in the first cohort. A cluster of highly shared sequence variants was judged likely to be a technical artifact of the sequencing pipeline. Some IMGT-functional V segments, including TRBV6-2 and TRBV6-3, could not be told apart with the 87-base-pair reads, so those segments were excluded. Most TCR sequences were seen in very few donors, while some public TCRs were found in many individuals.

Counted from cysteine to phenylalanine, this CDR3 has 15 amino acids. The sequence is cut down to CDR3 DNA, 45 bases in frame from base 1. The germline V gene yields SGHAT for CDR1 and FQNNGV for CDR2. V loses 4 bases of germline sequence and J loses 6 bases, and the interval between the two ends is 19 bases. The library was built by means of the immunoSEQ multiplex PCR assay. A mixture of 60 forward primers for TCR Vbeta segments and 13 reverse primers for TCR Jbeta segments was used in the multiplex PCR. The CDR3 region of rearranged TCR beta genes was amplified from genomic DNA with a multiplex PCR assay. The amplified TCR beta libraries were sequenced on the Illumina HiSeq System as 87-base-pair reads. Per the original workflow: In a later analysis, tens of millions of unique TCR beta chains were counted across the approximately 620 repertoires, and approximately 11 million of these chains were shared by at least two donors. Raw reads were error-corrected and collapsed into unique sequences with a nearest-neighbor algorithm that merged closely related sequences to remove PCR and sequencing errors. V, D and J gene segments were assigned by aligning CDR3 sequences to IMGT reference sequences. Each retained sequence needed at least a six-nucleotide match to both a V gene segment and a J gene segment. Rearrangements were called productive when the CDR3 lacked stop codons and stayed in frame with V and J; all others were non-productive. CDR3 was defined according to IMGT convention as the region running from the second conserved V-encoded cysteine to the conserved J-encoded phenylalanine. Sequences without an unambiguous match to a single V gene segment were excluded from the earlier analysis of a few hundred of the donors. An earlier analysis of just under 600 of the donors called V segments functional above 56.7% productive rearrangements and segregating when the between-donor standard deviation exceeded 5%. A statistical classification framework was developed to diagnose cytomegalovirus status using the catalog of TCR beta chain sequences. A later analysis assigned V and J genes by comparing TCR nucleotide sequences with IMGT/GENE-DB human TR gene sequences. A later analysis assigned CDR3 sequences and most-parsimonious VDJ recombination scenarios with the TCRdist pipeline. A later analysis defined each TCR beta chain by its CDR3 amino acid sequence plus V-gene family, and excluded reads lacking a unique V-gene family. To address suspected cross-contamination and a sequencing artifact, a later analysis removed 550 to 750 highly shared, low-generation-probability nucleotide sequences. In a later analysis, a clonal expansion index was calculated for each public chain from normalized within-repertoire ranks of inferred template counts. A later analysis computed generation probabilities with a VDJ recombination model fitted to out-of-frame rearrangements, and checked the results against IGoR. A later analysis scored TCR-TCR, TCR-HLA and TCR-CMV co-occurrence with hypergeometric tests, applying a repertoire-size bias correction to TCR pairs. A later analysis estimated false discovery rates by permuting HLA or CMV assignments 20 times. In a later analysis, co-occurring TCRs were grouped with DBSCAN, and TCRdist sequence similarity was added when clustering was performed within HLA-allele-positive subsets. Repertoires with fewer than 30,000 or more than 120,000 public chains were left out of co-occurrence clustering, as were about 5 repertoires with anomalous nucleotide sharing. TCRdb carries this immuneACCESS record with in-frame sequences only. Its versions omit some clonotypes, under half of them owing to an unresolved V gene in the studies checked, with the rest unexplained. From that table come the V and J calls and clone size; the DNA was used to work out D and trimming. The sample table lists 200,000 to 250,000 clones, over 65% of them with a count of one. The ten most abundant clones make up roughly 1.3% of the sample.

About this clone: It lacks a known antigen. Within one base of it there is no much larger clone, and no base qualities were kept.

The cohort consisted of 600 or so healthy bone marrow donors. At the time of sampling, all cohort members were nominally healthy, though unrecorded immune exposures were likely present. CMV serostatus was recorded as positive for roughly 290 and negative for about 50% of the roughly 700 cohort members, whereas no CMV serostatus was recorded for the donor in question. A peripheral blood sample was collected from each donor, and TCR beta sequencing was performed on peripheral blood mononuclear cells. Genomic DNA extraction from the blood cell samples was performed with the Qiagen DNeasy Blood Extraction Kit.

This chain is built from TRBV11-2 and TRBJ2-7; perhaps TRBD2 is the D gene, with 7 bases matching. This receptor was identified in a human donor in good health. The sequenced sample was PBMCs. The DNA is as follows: TGTGCCAGCAGCTCTCTAAGGGGGAGGGGTTCCGAGCAGTACTTC. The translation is CASSSLRGRGSEQYF.